Sequencing of this T cell receptor beta chain was carried out in a study of regulatory T cells in long-lasting Graves disease. Findings of the study overall: Whereas 950 to 1,000 public clonotypes were shared by new patients, persistent patients shared more, at a few thousand.

Investigators prepared the TCR beta libraries by applying iRepertoire HTBI primers and Arm-PCR of CDR3 regions. In the original processing: The study identified 55 to 80 TRBV and some 13 TRBJ segments across samples. TCRdb fed the multiplex PCR reads into MiXCR, producing one record per CDR3 protein. TCRdb, rather than the study authors, made the V and J calls. The table lists about 430,000 distinct CDR3 sequences, roughly 21% of them singletons, with more than 13% in the top ten. V was cut by 2 bases and J by 2 bases, with 15 bases left in between. The CDR3 consists of 16 residues. Per germline, CDR1 SGDLS and CDR2 YYNGEE. The time point: persistent/refractory GD, antithyroid drugs over 5 years with positive TRAb. Making the TCR library involved RNA that had been extracted from PBMCs. Note on this clonotype: Its specificity is not known.

This clonotype was sampled from a female donor with Graves disease. Sequenced here: peripheral blood mononuclear cells (PBMCs), sampled when the disease was refractory, from a patient treated with antithyroid drugs. V is TRBV9 and J is TRBJ2-3; D might be TRBD1 or TRBD2, each matching 5 bases. CDR3 loop: CASSVQGVKSTDTQYF. Here the CDR3 DNA reads TGTGCCAGCAGCGTTCAGGGAGTTAAGTCCACAGATACGCAGTATTTT.